Listed below are T cell receptor beta chains from one sample, sequenced in a study of Ad26.COV2.S vaccination and SARS-CoV-2 variants. Measured with immunoSEQ multiplex PCR; TCRdb has only the in-frame clones, and not every one. The sample lists around 400,000 clones, roughly 90% occurring once. This specimen consisted of peripheral blood, obtained in a trial of Ad26.COV2.S vaccine versus placebo. The source of these receptors is a person between 18 and 65 years old who received the Ad26.COV2.S COVID-19 vaccine or a placebo. Each CDR3 is given without its conserved first and last residue. Each record gives: J gene, V gene, CDR3 protein.

TRBJ2-7,TRBV6-2/TRBV6-3,ASSYSPLGTFPEQY
TRBJ2-3,TRBV25-1,ASTAGPSAATQY
TRBJ2-7,TRBV2,ASSGLGPPYEQY
TRBJ2-2,TRBV9,ASSARRDRGFVELF
TRBJ1-1,TRBV5-6,ASSLELRNTEAF
TRBJ2-2,TRBV7-9,ASSSPGTGTGELF
TRBJ2-5,TRBV28,ATTVLGVETQY
TRBJ2-1,TRBV6-2/TRBV6-3,ASSSWVSGRDSRAYNEQF
TRBJ2-7,TRBV27,ASSSYTGTGGLEQY
TRBJ2-7,TRBV15,ATSRFGTGTYEQY